This entry is about one T cell receptor beta chain. Its antigen is currently unknown. From germline, CDR1 is ENHRY and CDR2 SYGVKD. The germline V and J ends were trimmed by 6 bases and 8 bases, with 14 bases remaining between them. This CDR3 region has 13 residues. This entry is derived from a study of Ad26.COV2.S vaccination and SARS-CoV-2 variants. Study details: Donor got 5x10^10 or 1x10^11 viral particles of Ad26.COV2.S. General study results and limits: Post-vaccination spike-specific CD8+ and CD4+ T cell responses reportedly had substantial breadth. There was a possibility that the TCR breadth and depth analyses underestimated total T cell responses. Individuals receiving vaccine had higher spike-specific TCR breadth than placebo recipients did.

The repertoire was sequenced with immunoSEQ multiplex PCR; TCRdb's copy has only in-frame clones and lacks some. Among about 350,000 clones listed, around 83% were seen once. Treatment described: roughly 18 received Ad26.COV2.S at low or high dose, single or two shots; a few received placebo; per-sample allocation not given. Repertoires come from day 63 after the first vaccine or placebo injection. The material was peripheral blood, obtained in a trial of Ad26.COV2.S vaccine versus placebo. This sequence joins TRBV10-3 and TRBJ2-1; D is possibly TRBD2 (6 bases). This TCR was sampled from a person aged 18-60 years who received the Ad26.COV2.S COVID-19 vaccine or a placebo. The CDR3 region has the DNA TGTGCCATCAGCGGAAGAAGCGGGTATGAGCAGTTCTTC. This codes for CAISGRSGYEQFF.